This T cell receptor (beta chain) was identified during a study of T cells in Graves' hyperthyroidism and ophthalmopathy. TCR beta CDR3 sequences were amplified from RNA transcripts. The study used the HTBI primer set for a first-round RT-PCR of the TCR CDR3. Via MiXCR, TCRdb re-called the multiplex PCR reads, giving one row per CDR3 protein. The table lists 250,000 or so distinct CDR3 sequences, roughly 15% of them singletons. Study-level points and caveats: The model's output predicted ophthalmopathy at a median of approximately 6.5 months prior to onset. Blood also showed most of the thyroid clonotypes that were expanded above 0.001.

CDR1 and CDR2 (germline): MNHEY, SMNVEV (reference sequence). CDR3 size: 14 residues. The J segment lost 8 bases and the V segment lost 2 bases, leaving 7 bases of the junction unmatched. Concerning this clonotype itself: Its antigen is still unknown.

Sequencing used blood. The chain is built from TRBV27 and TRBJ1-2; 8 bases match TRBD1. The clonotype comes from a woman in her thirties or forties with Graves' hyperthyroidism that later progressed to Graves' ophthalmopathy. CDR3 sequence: CASSLAGGVKGYTF. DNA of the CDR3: TGTGCCAGCAGTTTAGCAGGGGGCGTGAAGGGCTACACCTTC.